These 19 T cell receptor beta chains were sequenced from one sample in a study of OX40 agonist ivuxolimab in advanced cancers. Profiled with immunoSEQ multiplex PCR; TCRdb holds only in-frame clones, not every one. In the table there are 30,000 to 45,000 clones, roughly 80% of which are singletons. This material consisted of CD4+ or CD8+ T cells sorted from blood, taken in a trial of the OX40 agonist ivuxolimab. These receptors all come from an adult with an advanced solid tumor such as melanoma, head and neck, liver or kidney cancer.

The chain uses TRBV7-2 and TRBJ2-7; tentatively, D is TRBD2 (5 bases). The CDR3 has 13 amino acids. CDR1 is SGHTA and CDR2 is FQGNSA in the germline V gene. Trimming left V 2 bases short and J 3 bases short, with 8 bases between. CDR3 DNA: TGTGCCAGCAGCTTAACGGCGGGCTACGAGCAGTACTTC. This codes for CASSLTAGYEQYF.

The chain couples TRBV4-3 to TRBJ2-7; D unresolved. The CDR3 has 15 amino acids. The V gene's germline CDR1 is LGHNA and CDR2 YSLEER. Trimming left V 0 bases short and J 3 bases short, with 12 bases between. CDR3 nucleotide sequence: TGCGCCAGCAGCCAAGATCGACATGTCAACTACGAGCAGTACTTC. Amino acids: CASSQDRHVNYEQYF.

J is TRBJ2-1 and V is TRBV5-4; D might be TRBD1 (6 bases). CDR3 length: 17 residues. The V gene lost 1 base and the J gene lost 3 bases, with 17 bases spanning the gap. Germline CDR1 and CDR2: SGHNT and YYREEE (reference sequence). The DNA for the CDR3 is TGTGCCAGCAGCTTGTCCCCACTTGGACAGCTCTACAATGAGCAGTTCTTC. It encodes CASSLSPLGQLYNEQFF.

This chain uses TRBV11-2 with TRBJ2-1; D uncertain. The germline V gene encodes CDR1 SGHAT and CDR2 FQNNGV. Trimming cost V 1 base and J 7 bases, with 8 bases left between them. This CDR3 is built from 13 residues. CDR3 protein: CASSLVPANEQFF. The DNA for the CDR3 is TGTGCCAGCAGCTTAGTTCCTGCGAATGAGCAGTTCTTC.

This sequence joins TRBV6-1 and TRBJ2-1; D is unclear. Germline values: CDR1 MNHNS, CDR2 SASEGT. Trimming stripped 7 bases from V and 1 base from J, with 14 bases between. The CDR3 spans 15 residues. This chain's CDR3 is CASTETLGSYNEQFF. The CDR3 region has the DNA TGTGCCAGCACCGAGACTTTGGGTTCCTACAATGAGCAGTTCTTC.

This chain joins TRBV6-5 and TRBJ1-1, with 8 positions matching TRBD1. The CDR3 has 14 residues. Germline V gene sequence: CDR1 MNHEY, CDR2 SVGAGI. With 6 bases clipped from V and 1 base from J, the junction kept 4 bases outside the gene matches. This chain's CDR3 is CASRGQVSNTEAFF. The CDR3 nucleotides are TGTGCCAGCAGGGGACAGGTTTCGAACACTGAAGCTTTCTTT.

This rearrangement joins TRBV5-6 to TRBJ1-1; D may be TRBD1 (5 bases). The CDR3 contains 13 residues. The V end was cut by 1 base, the J end by 6 bases, with 10 bases between. Germline CDR1 SGHDT, CDR2 YYEEEE. This chain's CDR3 is CASSLPGRAEAFF. For the CDR3, the DNA is TGTGCCAGCAGCTTGCCGGGACGCGCTGAAGCTTTCTTT.

The chain combines TRBV4-1 with TRBJ1-3; D is uncertain. The CDR3 spans 14 residues. CDR1 and CDR2 (germline): MGHRA, YSYEKL. The V and J ends lost 1 base and 1 base respectively, with 5 bases between them. The CDR3 reads CASSQGLSGNTIYF. The CDR3 DNA reads TGCGCCAGCAGCCAAGGACTATCTGGAAACACCATATATTTT.

The chain employs TRBV28 and TRBJ1-2; 7 nucleotides agree with TRBD1. CDR3 size: 14 residues. V shed 5 bases, J shed 4 bases, and the junction held 7 bases outside the gene matches. CDR1 is MDHEN, CDR2 SYDVKM, per germline. As DNA, the CDR3 is TGTGCCAGCAGTCCGGGACAGCGATCCTATGGCTACACCTTC. This codes for CASSPGQRSYGYTF.

This clone was recorded a few times. This sequence joins TRBV7-9 and TRBJ1-1, with D possibly matching TRBD1 (5 bases). The V end lost 8 bases, the J end lost 5 bases, and 15 bases lay between the germline ends. Germline V CDR1 and CDR2: SEHNR, FQNEAQ (reference sequence). This CDR3 contains 13 residues. CDR3 nucleotides: TGTGCCAGCTCCGCCCAAGGGGAAACTGAAGCTTTCTTT. Encoded protein: CASSAQGETEAFF. The variable domain in full, with the rest retrieved from reference TRBV7-9 and TRBJ1-1, is DTGVSQNPRHKITKRGQNVTFRCDPISEHNRLYWYRQTLGQGPEFLTYFQNEAQLEKSRLLSDRFSAERPKGSFSTLEIQRTEQGDSAMYLCASSAQGETEAFFGQGTRLTVV.

As to this clone: This may come from a read error, since a much larger clone is one base off. J is TRBJ1-5 and V is TRBV30; weak D call: TRBD1 (6 bases). Germline V gives CDR1 GTSNPN, CDR2 SVGIG (reference sequence). The CDR3 is made up of 13 amino acids. V gave up 5 bases and J gave up 9 bases, with 17 bases separating them. Here the CDR3 DNA reads TGTGCCTGGGCTGCAGGGGATCATCGGCCCCAGCATTTT. Amino acid sequence: CAWAAGDHRPQHF. The full variable domain, rest sourced from reference TRBV30 and TRBJ1-5, is SQTIHQWPATLVQPVGSPLSLECTVEGTSNPNLYWYRQAAGRGLQLLFYSVGIGQISSEVPQNLSASRPQDRQFILSSKKLLLSDSGFYLCAWAAGDHRPQHFGDGTRLSIL.

The V gene is TRBV5-1, the J gene TRBJ1-4, with TRBD1 identical over 7 bases. After removal of 4 bases from V and 8 bases from J, the junction contained 11 bases not matched to a gene. CDR1 is SGHRS, CDR2 YFSETQ, per germline. This CDR3 is built from 15 residues. The CDR3 nucleotides read TGCGCCAGCAGCCAGGGGGGAGGACAGGCAGAAAAACTGTTTTTT. Its translation is CASSQGGGQAEKLFF.

The chain recombines TRBV19 with TRBJ2-3; 8 nucleotides match TRBD2. Trimming at V came to 7 bases and at J to 1 base, leaving 4 bases not matched to a gene. CDR1 LNHDA and CDR2 SQIVND come from the germline V gene (reference sequence). There are 14 residues in the CDR3. The DNA of the CDR3 is TGTGCCAGTAAGCGGGGGCTTGGCACAGATACGCAGTATTTT. Translation gives CASKRGLGTDTQYF. The entire variable domain, with the rest obtained from reference TRBV19 and TRBJ2-3, is as follows: DGGITQSPKYLFRKEGQNVTLSCEQNLNHDAMYWYRQDPGQGLRLIYYSQIVNDFQKGDIAEGYSVSREKKESFPLTVTSAQKNPTAFYLCASKRGLGTDTQYFGPGTRLTVL.

The rearrangement links TRBV5-6 to TRBJ2-1; TRBD2 aligns across 8 bases. The CDR3 totals 16 residues. Germline V gene sequence: CDR1 SGHDT, CDR2 YYEEEE. Trimming at V came to 6 bases and at J to 4 bases, leaving 12 bases not matched to a gene. CDR3 amino acids: CASTRRASGHYNEQFF. In nucleotides, the CDR3 is TGTGCCAGCACCCGGAGGGCTAGCGGGCATTACAATGAGCAGTTCTTC.

The CDR3 sequence: CASSPADTRTGELFF. CDR3 nucleotides: TGTGCCAGCTCACCCGCCGACACTCGAACCGGGGAGCTGTTTTTT. This chain connects TRBV18 to TRBJ2-2; D is unclear. This CDR3 has 15 amino acids. Per the germline V gene, CDR1 is KGHSH and CDR2 is LQKENI. Trimming removed 3 bases from V and 5 bases from J, with 13 bases in between.

A few counts support this clone. V is TRBV9 and J is TRBJ2-3, with 7 bases matching TRBD2. Germline V CDR1 and CDR2: SGDLS, YYNGEE. Germline trimming cut 4 bases from V and 4 bases from J; bases unmatched to any gene: 12. This CDR3 contains 16 residues. The CDR3 here is CASSPRGAGESDTQYF. DNA for the CDR3: TGTGCCAGCAGCCCCCGTGGGGCGGGAGAGTCAGATACGCAGTATTTT.

This clone came up once. This chain uses TRBV27 with TRBJ1-2; D perhaps matches TRBD1 (6 bases). The CDR3 is 13 amino acids. The V end was cut by 2 bases, the J end by 6 bases, with 10 bases between. In germline, CDR1 is MNHEY, CDR2 SMNVEV (reference sequence). The CDR3 region is CASSLQGGNGYTF. The CDR3 DNA sequence: TGTGCCAGCAGTTTACAAGGGGGGAATGGCTACACCTTC.

J is TRBJ1-2 and V is TRBV2; D is unresolved. The V end was cut by 4 bases, the J end by 6 bases, with 9 bases between. Looked up from germline, CDR1 is SNHLY and CDR2 is FYNNEI. The CDR3 covers 12 residues. CDR3 DNA sequence: TGTGCCAGCAGTGGGAGAGGGAATGGCTACACCTTC. Translated, it gives CASSGRGNGYTF. Combining the CDR3 with reference TRBV2 and TRBJ1-2 gives the whole variable domain EPEVTQTPSHQVTQMGQEVILRCVPISNHLYFYWYRQILGQKVEFLVSFYNNEISEKSEIFDDQFSVERPDGSNFTLKIRSTKLEDSAMYFCASSGRGNGYTFGSGTRLTVV.

This clone was seen a handful of times. CDR3 loop: CSVERARTGELFF. The CDR3, as DNA: TGCAGCGTTGAGAGGGCCCGGACCGGGGAGCTGTTTTTT. The chain combines TRBV29-1 with TRBJ2-2; D may be TRBD2 (5 bases). Germline CDR1 reads SQVTM; CDR2 reads ANQGSEA. Between the trimmed V and J ends, which lost 3 bases and 5 bases, there was a span of 10 bases. The CDR3 length is 13 residues.